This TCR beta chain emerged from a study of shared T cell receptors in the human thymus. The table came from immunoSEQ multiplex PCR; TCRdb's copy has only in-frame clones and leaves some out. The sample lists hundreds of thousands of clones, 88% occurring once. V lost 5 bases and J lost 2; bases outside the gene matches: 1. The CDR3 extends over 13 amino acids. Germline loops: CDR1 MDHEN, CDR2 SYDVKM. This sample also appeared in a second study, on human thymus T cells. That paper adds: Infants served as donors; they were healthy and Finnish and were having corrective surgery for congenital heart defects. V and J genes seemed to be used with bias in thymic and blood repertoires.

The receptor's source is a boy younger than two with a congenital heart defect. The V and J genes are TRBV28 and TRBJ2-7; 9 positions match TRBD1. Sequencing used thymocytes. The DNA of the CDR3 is TGTGCCAGCAGTGGGGACAGGGCCTACGAGCAGTACTTC. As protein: CASSGDRAYEQYF.